These 29 T cell receptor beta chains came from one sample sequenced in a study of identical twins. TCRdb re-called the 5' RACE reads through MiXCR, storing one row per CDR3 protein. The sample has around 250,000 distinct CDR3 sequences; roughly 7% are singletons. The same sample was also studied in work on yellow fever vaccine responses in identical twins.

Material for sequencing was memory (CD45RO+) T cells sorted from blood. The receptor set was obtained from a woman in her late teens or twenties in good health.

The chain is built from TRBV15 and TRBJ1-4, with D unresolved. This CDR3 has 15 amino acids. Between the trimmed V and J ends, which lost 4 bases and 4 bases, there was a span of 13 bases. CDR1 is LNHNV, CDR2 YYDKDF, per germline (reference sequence). CDR3 nucleotides: TGTGCCACCAGCACCACGACGGCGAGTAATGAAAAACTGTTTTTT. The encoded protein is CATSTTTASNEKLFF.

The table lists this clonotype with many counts. The chain recombines TRBV12-3 or TRBV12-4 with TRBJ2-3, with 11 bases lining up with TRBD2. The CDR3 loop spans 16 amino acids. Trimming took 5 bases from V and 1 from J; bases not matched to a gene: 5. Here the CDR3 DNA reads TGTGCCAGCAGTCCGGGGACTAGCGGTCGCACAGATACGCAGTATTTT. Protein: CASSPGTSGRTDTQYF.

The chain is built from TRBV7-7 and TRBJ2-1; D unresolved. Germline CDR1 SSHAT, CDR2 FNYEAQ (reference sequence). CDR3 size: 16 residues. Trimming took off 0 bases at V and 4 bases at J, with 13 bases between the two ends. CDR3 bases: TGTGCCAGCAGCTTAGCACTGACGAAGACTTACAATGAGCAGTTCTTC. Its protein product is CASSLALTKTYNEQFF.

This clonotype was counted ten times or more. This chain connects TRBV28 to TRBJ1-3; unclear D gene. Trimming took off 7 bases at V and 7 bases at J, with 17 bases between the two ends. This CDR3 contains 14 residues. CDR1 is MDHEN, CDR2 SYDVKM, per germline. For the CDR3, the DNA is TGTGCCAGCAAATTAATGGGTTTGAGCAACACCATATATTTT. Translation gives CASKLMGLSNTIYF. The whole variable domain, remainder taken from reference TRBV28 and TRBJ1-3, is DVKVTQSSRYLVKRTGEKVFLECVQDMDHENMFWYRQDPGLGLRLIYFSYDVKMKEKGDIPEGYSVSREKKERFSLILESASTNQTSMYLCASKLMGLSNTIYFGEGSWLTVV.

This clonotype was seen only a few times. The chain combines TRBV7-2 with TRBJ2-3; 9 bases are a match to TRBD1. After removal of 6 bases from V and 1 base from J, the junction contained 11 bases not matched to a gene. The CDR3 loop spans 17 amino acids. Per germline, CDR1 SGHTA and CDR2 FQGNSA. The CDR3 spells CASRPGQGSSGTDTQYF. The CDR3, as DNA: TGTGCCAGCAGGCCGGGACAGGGCTCATCGGGCACAGATACGCAGTATTTT.

This clonotype was detected a few times. This chain connects TRBV7-2 to TRBJ2-7; no reliable D call. V lost 5 bases and J 2 bases, leaving 4 bases between the germline ends. The CDR3 is made up of 11 amino acids. Germline loops: CDR1 SGHTA, CDR2 FQGNSA. CDR3 DNA: TGTGCCAGCAGCCATACCTACGAGCAGTACTTC. The encoded protein is CASSHTYEQYF.

The genes are TRBV20-1 and TRBJ2-1, with 7 bases that match TRBD2. Germline V lookup: CDR1 DFQATT, CDR2 SNEGSKA (reference sequence). The V segment lost 0 bases and the J segment 9 bases; nucleotides outside the gene matches: 5. The CDR3 sequence is 13 residues long. The DNA of the CDR3 is TGCAGTGCTAGAGATTCACTAGCGAGTGAGCAGTTCTTC. Translating gives CSARDSLASEQFF.

This clonotype has more than one count but fewer than ten. The V gene is TRBV20-1, the J gene TRBJ2-3; D perhaps matches TRBD2 (7 bases). Trimming removed 5 bases at V and 5 bases at J, with 20 bases between. Germline CDR1 and CDR2: DFQATT and SNEGSKA (reference sequence). This CDR3 has 15 amino acids. The CDR3 here is CSAPNLGGRGDTQYF. CDR3 nucleotides: TGCAGTGCTCCAAACCTCGGGGGGCGAGGAGATACGCAGTATTTT.

The sample holds a few counts of this clonotype. The J gene is TRBJ2-2, the V gene TRBV20-1, with D possibly matching TRBD1 (5 bases). Looked up from germline, CDR1 is DFQATT and CDR2 is SNEGSKA (reference sequence). The CDR3 loop spans 15 amino acids. V lost 0 bases to trimming and J lost 7 bases, with 15 bases between them. CDR3 sequence reads: CSARDRVFGSGELFF. As DNA, the CDR3 is TGCAGTGCTAGAGACAGGGTTTTCGGTAGCGGGGAGCTGTTTTTT.

The sample holds a few counts of this clonotype. This rearrangement joins TRBV29-1 to TRBJ2-7; perhaps TRBD1 as D (5 bases). The CDR3 has 13 residues. V was clipped by 7 bases and J by 6 bases, with 19 bases between them. Germline CDR1 is SQVTM and CDR2 is ANQGSEA. CDR3 amino acids: CSAPSAAGCEQYV. CDR3 sequence (DNA): TGCAGCGCCCCCTCGGCGGCAGGGTGCGAGCAGTACGTC.

The chain combines TRBV4-1 with TRBJ2-1, with 14 positions matching TRBD2. The germline gives CDR1 MGHRA, CDR2 YSYEKL. J lost 9 bases, V lost 4 bases, and 8 bases had no gene match. This CDR3 contains 16 residues. The CDR3 bases are TGCGCCAGCAGCCCCTCGACTAGCGGGGGGGCCGGTGAGCAGTTCTTC. It is translated as CASSPSTSGGAGEQFF.

This clonotype occurred many times. The chain uses TRBV5-1 and TRBJ1-5, with D possibly matching TRBD1 (6 bases). CDR3 length equals 14 residues. Germline V lookup: CDR1 SGHRS, CDR2 YFSETQ. Between the trimmed V and J ends, which lost 5 bases and 3 bases, there was a span of 12 bases. CDR3 sequence: CASRLGGLNQPQHF. The CDR3 nucleotides read TGCGCCAGCAGGTTAGGGGGTCTCAATCAGCCCCAGCATTTT.

There are many counts of this clonotype. The rearrangement links TRBV11-1 to TRBJ1-1; D gene unclear. V lost 5 bases to trimming and J lost 0 bases, with 13 bases between them. CDR3 length equals 15 residues. Germline V gene lookup returns CDR1 SGHAT and CDR2 FQDESV (reference sequence). The CDR3 is CASSLGFVMNTEAFF. The DNA for the CDR3 is TGTGCCAGCAGCCTCGGATTTGTCATGAACACTGAAGCTTTCTTT.

This clonotype came up many times. The CDR3 loop reads CAISERDSSFF. In DNA form, the CDR3 reads TGTGCCATCAGTGAGCGGGACTCCTCGTTCTTC. The chain is built from TRBV10-3 and TRBJ2-1; perhaps TRBD2 as D (6 bases). CDR3 length equals 11 residues. The germline V and J ends were trimmed by 2 bases and 15 bases, with 11 bases remaining between them. Germline assignment: CDR1 ENHRY and CDR2 SYGVKD.

V usage is TRBV28 and J usage is TRBJ2-7; no clear D. CDR1 MDHEN and CDR2 SYDVKM come from the germline V gene. This CDR3 spans 13 amino acids. Trimming removed 3 bases at V and 7 bases at J, with 13 bases between. The CDR3 DNA reads TGTGCCAGCAGTTTGGAGCAGAACCGGGAGCAGTACTTC. Protein: CASSLEQNREQYF.

Ten or more counts support this clonotype. The chain employs TRBV12-3 or TRBV12-4 and TRBJ2-5; 9 nucleotides agree with TRBD1. Trimming cost V 6 bases and J 4 bases; bases outside gene matches: 0. The CDR3 consists of 12 residues. The CDR3 DNA sequence: TGTGCCAGCAGGACAGGGGGAGAGACCCAGTACTTC. Residues: CASRTGGETQYF.

The sample holds a few counts of this clonotype. The chain recombines TRBV5-1 with TRBJ2-1; 7 bases are shared with TRBD1. This CDR3 has 16 residues. V gave up 4 bases and J gave up 4 bases; unmatched junction bases: 11. The germline gives CDR1 SGHRS, CDR2 YFSETQ. As DNA, the CDR3 is TGCGCCAGCAGCGGGGGCGACAGGGCCCTATACAATGAGCAGTTCTTC. Encoded protein: CASSGGDRALYNEQFF. Using reference TRBV5-1 and TRBJ2-1 for the parts outside the CDR3, the full variable domain is KAGVTQTPRYLIKTRGQQVTLSCSPISGHRSVSWYQQTPGQGLQFLFEYFSETQRNKGNFPGRFSGRQFSNSRSEMNVSTLELGDSALYLCASSGGDRALYNEQFFGPGTRLTVL.

The J gene is TRBJ2-3, the V gene TRBV20-1; D gene uncertain. Trimming removed 6 bases from V and 3 bases from J, with 7 bases in between. The germline gives CDR1 DFQATT, CDR2 SNEGSKA (reference sequence). The CDR3 runs 11 residues. In DNA form, the CDR3 reads TGCAGTGCAGGTGGTACAGATACGCAGTATTTT. The encoded protein is CSAGGTDTQYF.

This clonotype was seen repeatedly, ten times or more. The CDR3 sequence is CASSPRQGARAFF. DNA for the CDR3: TGTGCCAGCAGCCCGAGACAGGGGGCGAGAGCTTTCTTT. The rearrangement links TRBV3-1 to TRBJ1-1, with 10 nucleotides matching TRBD1. The CDR3 has 13 amino acids. Germline V lookup: CDR1 LGHDT, CDR2 YNNKEL (reference sequence). After removal of 4 bases from V and 10 bases from J, the junction contained 6 bases not matched to a gene.

Ten or more counts support this clonotype. The chain couples TRBV7-2 to TRBJ1-2; possibly TRBD1 for D (6 bases). The CDR3 covers 17 residues. Trimming left V 5 bases short and J 10 bases short, with 29 bases between. From germline, CDR1 is SGHTA and CDR2 FQGNSA. The CDR3 loop reads CASSTQRGDIRFRDYTF. CDR3 nucleotides: TGTGCCAGCAGCACACAAAGGGGGGACATCCGTTTTCGCGACTACACCTTC.

A few counts support this clonotype. This sequence joins TRBV18 and TRBJ2-2; TRBD2 might be the D (6 bases). V was trimmed by 4 bases and J by 6 bases, leaving 12 bases between them. The CDR3 sequence is 14 residues long. The germline CDR1 and CDR2 sequences are KGHSH and LQKENI. Here the CDR3 DNA reads TGTGCCAGCTCACTCAGGGAGGAGGCCGGGGAGCTGTTTTTT. Protein: CASSLREEAGELFF.

The sample holds many counts of this clonotype. The chain uses TRBV28 and TRBJ2-1; D may match TRBD1 or TRBD2 (5 bases each). In germline, CDR1 is MDHEN, CDR2 SYDVKM. The CDR3 is 14 amino acids. The ends were cut back, 11 bases at V and 2 bases at J, with 16 bases in the middle. The CDR3 sequence: CAGGGGRAYNEQFF. The CDR3, as DNA: TGTGCCGGAGGTGGGGGTCGGGCCTACAATGAGCAGTTCTTC.

The chain uses TRBV6-1 and TRBJ2-1; D remains ambiguous. Germline assignment: CDR1 MNHNS and CDR2 SASEGT. With 10 bases removed from V and 6 bases from J, the gap between germline ends came to 16 bases. The CDR3 sequence is 13 residues long. In nucleotides, the CDR3 is TGTGCCACCAACGTTTGGGTCATCAATGAGCAGTTCTTC. Protein sequence: CATNVWVINEQFF.

V is TRBV2 and J is TRBJ2-7; D is unclear. Germline assignment: CDR1 SNHLY and CDR2 FYNNEI. There are 14 residues in the CDR3. V lost 5 bases to trimming and J lost 6 bases, with 17 bases between them. CDR3 sequence reads: CASSRTPSVAEQYV. CDR3 sequence (DNA): TGTGCCAGCAGTAGGACCCCGTCGGTGGCCGAGCAGTACGTC.

This clonotype came up a few times. CDR3 sequence (DNA): TGTGCCATCAGTGAGTCTAGGGGGCCCCAGTACTTC. Amino acid sequence: CAISESRGPQYF. The J gene is TRBJ2-5, the V gene TRBV10-3; TRBD1 agrees at 7 bases. The V gene end was trimmed by 0 bases and the J gene end by 9 bases; junction bases not matched to a gene: 1. The germline V gene encodes CDR1 ENHRY and CDR2 SYGVKD. The CDR3 is made up of 12 amino acids.

Ten or more counts support this clonotype. The chain links TRBV20-1 to TRBJ2-3; D possibly corresponds to TRBD2 (6 bases). The CDR3 is made up of 15 amino acids. V was cut by 6 bases and J by 3 bases, with 19 bases left in between. CDR1 and CDR2 from the germline V gene are DFQATT and SNEGSKA (reference sequence). CDR3 in DNA: TGCAGTGCACAACGTGCGGGAAAGTCAACAGATACGCAGTATTTT. Protein sequence: CSAQRAGKSTDTQYF.

This clonotype was counted a few times. V gene TRBV6-1 combines with J gene TRBJ2-2, with D perhaps given as TRBD1 or TRBD2 (5 bases each). The CDR3 contains 16 residues. V was pared by 6 bases and J by 7 bases, with 21 bases between. CDR1 and CDR2 from the germline V gene are MNHNS and SASEGT. CDR3 DNA sequence: TGTGCCAGCAGACGCCGGGACGCTCAAGAAGGCGGGGAGCTGTTTTTT. Its protein product is CASRRRDAQEGGELFF.

This clonotype was recorded a few times. The gene calls are TRBV4-1 and TRBJ1-2, with D perhaps matching TRBD1 (6 bases). Deletions cut 2 bases from V and 8 bases from J, with 18 bases between. This CDR3 comprises 15 residues. Germline V gene sequence: CDR1 MGHRA, CDR2 YSYEKL. The CDR3 reads CASSQNLRQVTGYTF. In nucleotides, the CDR3 is TGCGCCAGCAGCCAAAATCTTAGACAGGTTACCGGCTACACCTTC.

This clonotype was recorded a few times. V usage is TRBV20-1 and J usage is TRBJ2-7; TRBD1 matches at 10 bases. V lost 3 bases and J lost 6; bases outside the gene matches: 2. The CDR3 loop spans 12 amino acids. The germline CDR1 and CDR2 sequences are DFQATT and SNEGSKA (reference sequence). DNA of the CDR3: TGCAGTGCTAGGGGGGACAGGGGCGAGCAGTACGTC. Protein sequence: CSARGDRGEQYV.